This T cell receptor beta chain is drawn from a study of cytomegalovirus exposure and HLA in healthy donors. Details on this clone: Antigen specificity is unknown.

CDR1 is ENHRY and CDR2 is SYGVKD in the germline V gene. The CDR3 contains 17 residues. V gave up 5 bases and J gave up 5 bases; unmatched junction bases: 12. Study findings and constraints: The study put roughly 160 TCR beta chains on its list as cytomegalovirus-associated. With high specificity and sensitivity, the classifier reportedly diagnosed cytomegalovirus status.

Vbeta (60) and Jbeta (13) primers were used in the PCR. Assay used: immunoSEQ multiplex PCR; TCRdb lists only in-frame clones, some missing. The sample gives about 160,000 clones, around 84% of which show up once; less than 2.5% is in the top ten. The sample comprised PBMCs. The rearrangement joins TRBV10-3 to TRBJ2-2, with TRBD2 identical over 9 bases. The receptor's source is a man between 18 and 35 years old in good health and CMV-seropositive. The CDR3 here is CAISRPGIAGVTGELFF. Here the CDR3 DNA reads TGTGCCATCAGTCGCCCGGGGATAGCGGGGGTAACCGGGGAGCTGTTTTTT.